The 26 T cell receptor beta chains listed next were all sequenced from one sample in a study of T cell responses to AZD1222 COVID-19 vaccine. TCRdb's table, derived via immunoSEQ multiplex PCR, lists solely in-frame clones and lacks some. The sample yields 80,000 to 100,000 clones, roughly 91% seen once. The sequences come from peripheral blood, collected on day 0 of AZD1222 vaccination. These receptors came from an adult in good health.

The V call is TRBV5-1, the J call TRBJ2-7; 9 bases match TRBD1. CDR1 and CDR2 (germline): SGHRS, YFSETQ. The ends lost 4 bases at V and 4 bases at J; junction bases unmatched: 12. This CDR3 spans 16 amino acids. The CDR3 protein is CASSPQGAPSSYEQYF. CDR3 DNA: TGCGCCAGCAGCCCACAGGGGGCTCCCTCTTCGTACGAGCAGTACTTC.

The V call is TRBV7-9, the J call TRBJ2-7; 7 nucleotides line up with TRBD1. This CDR3 spans 13 amino acids. Germline CDR1 is SEHNR and CDR2 is FQNEAQ (reference sequence). With 5 bases clipped from V and 3 bases from J, the junction kept 4 bases outside the gene matches. As DNA, the CDR3 is TGTGCCAGCAGCAAGGGACAGAACTACGAGCAGTACTTC. Its translation: CASSKGQNYEQYF. The whole variable domain, remainder taken from reference TRBV7-9 and TRBJ2-7, is DTGVSQNPRHKITKRGQNVTFRCDPISEHNRLYWYRQTLGQGPEFLTYFQNEAQLEKSRLLSDRFSAERPKGSFSTLEIQRTEQGDSAMYLCASSKGQNYEQYFGPGTRLTVT.

The rearrangement joins TRBV2 to TRBJ1-6; perhaps TRBD1 as D (5 bases). The V and J ends lost 6 bases and 4 bases respectively, with 10 bases between them. The CDR3 has 14 residues. Germline assignment: CDR1 SNHLY and CDR2 FYNNEI. Here the CDR3 reads CASRPQGYNSPLHF. The CDR3, as DNA: TGTGCCAGCAGACCCCAGGGATATAATTCACCCCTCCACTTT.

CDR3 in amino acids: CASSPSASYGYTF. In DNA, the CDR3 is TGTGCCAGCAGCCCCAGCGCCTCCTATGGCTACACCTTC. The chain carries TRBV12-3 or TRBV12-4 and TRBJ1-2; D is ambiguous. The length of the CDR3 is 13 residues. The V gene lost 6 bases and the J gene lost 4 bases, with 12 bases spanning the gap.

The V call is TRBV7-2, the J call TRBJ2-7; D possibly corresponds to TRBD2 (5 bases). The germline V gene encodes CDR1 SGHTA and CDR2 FQGNSA. There are 16 residues in the CDR3. Trimming pared 3 bases from V and 3 bases from J, leaving 18 bases between. Here the CDR3 reads CASSFKPLSGFYEQYF. CDR3 nucleotides: TGTGCCAGCAGCTTTAAACCCCTCTCGGGGTTCTACGAGCAGTACTTC.

The chain recombines TRBV9 with TRBJ1-1; D possibly corresponds to TRBD1 (5 bases). V was cut by 3 bases and J by 1 base, with 10 bases left in between. CDR1 and CDR2 (germline): SGDLS, YYNGEE. The CDR3 consists of 14 residues. CDR3 amino acids: CASSEDKENTEAFF. CDR3 nucleotides: TGTGCCAGCAGCGAGGACAAGGAGAACACTGAAGCTTTCTTT. The variable domain in full, with the rest retrieved from reference TRBV9 and TRBJ1-1, is DSGVTQTPKHLITATGQRVTLRCSPRSGDLSVYWYQQSLDQGLQFLIQYYNGEERAKGNILERFSAQQFPDLHSELNLSSLELGDSALYFCASSEDKENTEAFFGQGTRLTVV.

The chain is built from TRBV29-1 and TRBJ2-1; 10 bases agree with TRBD1. Germline CDR1 SQVTM, CDR2 ANQGSEA. The CDR3 is made up of 12 amino acids. With 7 bases clipped from V and 7 bases from J, the junction kept 4 bases outside the gene matches. Here the CDR3 reads CSARGQGNEQFF. CDR3 nucleotide sequence: TGCAGCGCACGGGGACAGGGGAATGAGCAGTTCTTC.

Only a few counts were recorded for this clone. The chain is built from TRBV5-1 and TRBJ2-7, with D maybe TRBD2 (5 bases). Trimming cost V 4 bases and J 6 bases, with 14 bases left between them. This CDR3 is built from 13 residues. Per the germline V gene, CDR1 is SGHRS and CDR2 is YFSETQ. The chain's CDR3 is CASSTHGGGEQYF. The DNA of the CDR3 is TGCGCCAGCAGCACACATGGAGGCGGCGAGCAGTACTTC.

The V gene is TRBV4-1, the J gene TRBJ2-1, with TRBD2 matching over 9 bases. V shed 4 bases, J shed 6 bases, and the junction held 10 bases outside the gene matches. Germline V gene lookup returns CDR1 MGHRA and CDR2 YSYEKL. The CDR3 contains 16 residues. The CDR3 region has the DNA TGCGCCAGCAGCCGCGCGGGGGGGCCCAGGGGCAATGAGCAGTTCTTC. Residues: CASSRAGGPRGNEQFF.

J is TRBJ2-7 and V is TRBV3-1 (or the pseudogene TRBV3-2), with TRBD1 matching 12 bases. The junction had 11 bases not matched to a gene; V was cut back by 4 bases and J by 7 bases. Germline CDR1 and CDR2: LGHDT and YNNKEL (reference sequence). The CDR3 extends over 16 amino acids. The CDR3 sequence: CASSPRPGQGAREQYF. The CDR3 nucleotides are TGTGCCAGCAGCCCACGCCCGGGACAGGGGGCAAGGGAGCAGTACTTC.

This clone was recorded once. The V call is TRBV11-2, the J call TRBJ1-2, with D perhaps matching TRBD1 (5 bases). The V end lost 2 bases, the J end lost 8 bases, and 12 bases lay between the germline ends. Looked up from germline, CDR1 is SGHAT and CDR2 is FQNNGV. The CDR3 loop spans 13 amino acids. The CDR3 region has the DNA TGTGCCAGCAGCTTAAATACGGGGCGAGGCTACACCTTC. Translation: CASSLNTGRGYTF.

V gene TRBV28 combines with J gene TRBJ2-1; D gene unclear. V dropped 5 bases and J dropped 0 bases, with 14 bases sitting between them. Per the germline V gene, CDR1 is MDHEN and CDR2 is SYDVKM. The CDR3 runs to 16 residues. CDR3 nucleotide sequence: TGTGCCAGCAGTGTGGGGTTCGTCAGCTCCTACAATGAGCAGTTCTTC. This gives the protein CASSVGFVSSYNEQFF.

V usage is TRBV24-1 and J usage is TRBJ2-1, with 13 bases lining up with TRBD2. The CDR3 sequence is 16 residues long. J lost 7 bases, V lost 3 bases, and 5 bases had no gene match. CDR1 KGHDR and CDR2 SFDVKD come from the germline V gene. The DNA for the CDR3 is TGTGCCACCAGTGATCCCGGACTAGCGGGAGAAAATGAGCAGTTCTTC. This codes for CATSDPGLAGENEQFF.

This sequence joins TRBV5-5 and TRBJ1-5, with TRBD1 matching 11 bases. The CDR3 totals 16 residues. The germline gives CDR1 SGHKS, CDR2 YYEKEE (reference sequence). Trimming at V came to 0 bases and at J to 7 bases, leaving 6 bases not matched to a gene. CDR3 loop: CASSLGTGGWRQPQHF. CDR3 nucleotide sequence: TGTGCCAGCAGCTTGGGGACAGGGGGCTGGCGGCAGCCCCAGCATTTT. The entire variable domain, with the rest obtained from reference TRBV5-5 and TRBJ1-5, is as follows: DAGVTQSPTHLIKTRGQQVTLRCSPISGHKSVSWYQQVLGQGPQFIFQYYEKEERGRGNFPDRFSARQFPNYSSELNVNALLLGDSALYLCASSLGTGGWRQPQHFGDGTRLSIL.

This clone was detected a few times. The genes are TRBV5-5 and TRBJ1-4; 7 positions agree with TRBD1. This CDR3 is 15 amino acids long. J gave up 7 bases and V 5 bases, and 11 bases lay outside the gene matches. Germline CDR1 is SGHKS and CDR2 is YYEKEE (reference sequence). The CDR3 region has the DNA TGTGCCAGCAGGATGGAGGGGGCGGGCGTTGAAAAACTGTTTTTT. This translates into CASRMEGAGVEKLFF.

J is TRBJ2-2 and V is TRBV7-3; 10 nucleotides match TRBD2. Germline CDR1 and CDR2: SGHTA and FQGTGA. The J segment lost 5 bases and the V segment lost 6 bases, leaving 12 bases of the junction unmatched. The CDR3 length is 17 residues. The CDR3 sequence is CASRSGLAPDLTGELFF. CDR3 coding DNA: TGTGCCAGCAGATCGGGACTAGCGCCCGACCTAACCGGGGAGCTGTTTTTT.

This chain connects TRBV29-1 to TRBJ1-2, with TRBD1 as a possible D gene (6 bases). Germline V gene data show CDR1 as SQVTM and CDR2 as ANQGSEA. V gave up 6 bases and J gave up 2 bases, with 13 bases separating them. This CDR3 contains 13 residues. Here the CDR3 DNA reads TGCAGCGTCCAGCGGGACACGAACTATGGCTACACCTTC. It encodes CSVQRDTNYGYTF.

A remark on this clone: In the same sample, other DNA sequences code for this CDR3. This chain connects TRBV18 to TRBJ2-5; D may be TRBD2 (6 bases). Germline values: CDR1 KGHSH, CDR2 LQKENI. The CDR3 contains 13 residues. Trimming removed 3 bases at V and 1 base at J, with 6 bases between. CDR3 in amino acids: CASSPGLQETQYF. The CDR3 nucleotides are TGTGCCAGCTCACCGGGACTCCAAGAGACCCAGTACTTC.

The rearrangement links TRBV19 to TRBJ2-7; D may be TRBD2 (5 bases). The germline CDR1 and CDR2 sequences are LNHDA and SQIVND (reference sequence). V was cut by 3 bases and J by 7 bases, with 13 bases left in between. This CDR3 is 13 amino acids long. CDR3 protein: CASSIGRTGEQYF. The CDR3 bases are TGTGCCAGTAGTATTGGTCGTACGGGGGAGCAGTACTTC.

This chain uses TRBV27 with TRBJ2-5, with D uncertain. The CDR3 has 11 amino acids. V was shortened by 7 bases and J by 5 bases, with 8 bases between the two germline ends. Germline V gene sequence: CDR1 MNHEY, CDR2 SMNVEV (reference sequence). Here the CDR3 reads CASTRQETQYF. In DNA form, the CDR3 reads TGTGCCAGCACCCGCCAGGAGACCCAGTACTTC.

V is TRBV4-3 and J is TRBJ1-3; 12 bases fit TRBD1. The CDR3 sequence is 15 residues long. V gave up 4 bases and J gave up 4 bases; unmatched junction bases: 2. Germline loops: CDR1 LGHNA, CDR2 YSLEER. CDR3 loop: CASSPGQGAGNTIYF. The CDR3, as DNA: TGCGCCAGCAGCCCGGGACAGGGGGCCGGAAACACCATATATTTT.

The gene calls are TRBV23-1 and TRBJ1-5; D remains unclear. TRBV23-1 is sorted into the ORF group, with uncertain function. V was shortened by 2 bases and J by 5 bases, with 16 bases between the two germline ends. The CDR3 runs to 16 residues. The DNA of the CDR3 is TGCGCCAGCAGTCAACCGGAGACCCAAGGGCATCAGCCCCAGCATTTT. This sequence encodes CASSQPETQGHQPQHF.

A single count supports this clone. This chain connects TRBV29-1 to TRBJ1-1; 10 bases are shared with TRBD1. CDR1 is SQVTM and CDR2 is ANQGSEA in the germline V gene. The V segment lost 4 bases and the J segment 1 base; nucleotides outside the gene matches: 3. The CDR3 sequence is 14 residues long. In nucleotides, the CDR3 is TGCAGCGTTGTCGGGGACAGGGGGAACACTGAAGCTTTCTTT. Amino acids: CSVVGDRGNTEAFF.

The genes are TRBV7-9 and TRBJ1-4; the match to TRBD1 covers 7 bases. The junction had 6 bases not matched to a gene; V was cut back by 6 bases and J by 8 bases. This CDR3 is built from 13 residues. From germline, CDR1 is SEHNR and CDR2 FQNEAQ (reference sequence). For the CDR3, the DNA is TGTGCCAGCAGGAACAGGGGACACGAAAAACTGTTTTTT. Its protein product is CASRNRGHEKLFF.

CDR3 coding DNA: TGTGCCAGTAGTAAGGGACAGGAGCACTATGGCTACACCTTC. This sequence encodes CASSKGQEHYGYTF. This sequence joins TRBV19 and TRBJ1-2, with TRBD1 matching over 8 bases. Germline loops: CDR1 LNHDA, CDR2 SQIVND (reference sequence). The CDR3 is 14 amino acids. J was trimmed by 3 bases and V by 4 bases; bases with no gene match: 4.

The gene calls are TRBV4-3 and TRBJ1-5; D uncertain. Germline lookup yields CDR1 LGHNA and CDR2 YSLEER. Trimming took 1 base from V and 0 from J, leaving 7 bases between them. This CDR3 spans 15 amino acids. CDR3 sequence: CASSQVADSNQPQHF. CDR3 coding DNA: TGCGCCAGCAGCCAAGTGGCGGATAGCAATCAGCCCCAGCATTTT.